These T cell receptor beta chains were read from a single sample in a study of blood T cell repertoires in COVID-19. Assay: immunoSEQ multiplex PCR; the TCRdb copy retains only in-frame clones and omits some. There are 150,000 to 200,000 clones in the sample; about 82% occur only once, and 7.5% to 10% lies in the top ten. Sequenced: PBMCs or T cells enriched from blood (not recorded which). These receptors came from a woman in her twenties or thirties who had recovered from COVID-19. Each CDR3 is given with its conserved first and last residue. A D gene is named only where the DNA matches it firmly. Clone size is not always given. Where it is, it says once, few, many or a class for expanded clones.

>once|TRBD1|TRBJ2-5|TRBV11-3
CASSLGSGRGQETQYF
TGTGCCAGCAGCTTAGGTTCCGGCAGGGGGCAAGAGACCCAGTACTTC
>NA|TRBD1|TRBJ1-1|TRBV10-3
CAIRDGQENTEAFF
TGTGCCATCAGGGACGGACAGGAGAACACTGAAGCTTTCTTT
>NA|NA|TRBJ1-3|TRBV28
CASSLKTLGTSPGNTIYF
TGTGCCAGCAGTTTAAAGACCCTTGGGACTTCTCCTGGAAACACCATATATTTT
>NA|TRBD2|TRBJ2-3|TRBV5-4
CASSWRGGRESATQYF
TGTGCCAGCAGCTGGCGCGGCGGGAGGGAGTCGGCTACGCAGTATTTT
>NA|TRBD2|TRBJ2-3|TRBV7-2
CASSSRLANSDTQYF
TGTGCCAGCAGCTCCCGACTAGCCAACTCAGATACGCAGTATTTT
>NA|TRBD2|TRBJ2-1|TRBV13
CASSQRTSGDLTMYNEQFF
TGTGCCAGCAGCCAACGGACTAGCGGCGATCTCACCATGTACAATGAGCAGTTCTTC
>NA|NA|TRBJ1-1|TRBV28
CASSHGQLYTEAFF
TGTGCCAGCAGTCATGGACAGTTATACACTGAAGCTTTCTTT
>NA|TRBD1|TRBJ1-5|TRBV19
CASSIEQGRAQPQHF
TGTGCCAGTAGTATCGAACAGGGGCGGGCTCAGCCCCAGCATTTT
>NA|NA|TRBJ1-5|TRBV10-3
CASSQGAGNQPQHF
TGTGCCAGCTCACAGGGTGCGGGCAATCAGCCCCAGCATTTT
>NA|NA|TRBJ1-1|TRBV28
CASSLVPMYTEAFF
TGTGCCAGCAGTTTAGTCCCAATGTACACTGAAGCTTTCTTT
>NA|NA|TRBJ2-1|TRBV11-3
CASSLKDTRYNEQFF
TGTGCCAGCAGCTTAAAGGACACCAGATACAATGAGCAGTTCTTC
>NA|TRBD1|TRBJ2-7|TRBV14
CASSLGQGSYEQYF
TGTGCCAGCAGCCTAGGACAGGGTTCGTACGAGCAGTACTTC
>NA|TRBD2|TRBJ2-6|TRBV18
CASSPLSTSGRVGKPGANVLTF
TGTGCCAGCTCACCACTCTCCACTAGCGGGAGGGTTGGTAAGCCTGGGGCCAACGTCCTGACTTTC
>NA|NA|TRBJ2-7|TRBV28
CASSPPLREGTYEQYF
TGTGCCAGCAGTCCCCCTTTGAGGGAAGGCACCTACGAGCAGTACTTC
>NA|NA|TRBJ2-5|TRBV5-5
CASSSQETQYF
TGTGCCAGCAGTTCACAAGAGACCCAGTACTTC
>NA|NA|TRBJ2-2|TRBV5-1
CASSFVTNTGELFF
TGCGCCAGCAGCTTCGTTACTAACACCGGGGAGCTGTTTTTT
>NA|NA|TRBJ2-1|TRBV2
CASSLGVAGQNEQFF
TGTGCCAGCAGTCTCGGGGTAGCGGGACAGAATGAGCAGTTCTTC
>once|NA|TRBJ1-5|TRBV28
CATSDSSLGRPQHF
TGTGCCACCTCGGACAGCAGCCTTGGCCGGCCCCAGCATTTT
>NA|NA|TRBJ1-2|TRBV27
CASSPGGAAYGYTF
TGTGCCAGCAGTCCCGGTGGGGCGGCCTATGGCTACACCTTC
>NA|NA|TRBJ1-6|TRBV19
CASTTEYNSPLHF
TGTGCCAGTACCACAGAGTATAATTCACCCCTCCACTTT
>once|NA|TRBJ2-7|TRBV7-9
CASSLVGASYEQYF
TGTGCCAGCAGCTTAGTGGGAGCGTCCTACGAGCAGTACTTC
>NA|TRBD1|TRBJ2-2|TRBV27
CASRTGGGFGELFF
TGTGCCAGCAGGACAGGGGGCGGATTCGGGGAGCTGTTTTTT
>NA|TRBD2|TRBJ2-7|TRBV28
CASSLSLAGGSYEQYF
TGTGCCAGCAGTTTATCTCTAGCGGGAGGATCCTACGAGCAGTACTTC
>NA|NA|TRBJ2-7|TRBV21-1
CASSKALLGQGGHEQYF
TGTGCCAGCAGCAAAGCGCTATTGGGACAGGGAGGCCACGAGCAGTACTTC
>NA|NA|TRBJ1-2|TRBV6-1
CASTDRRGGRGYGYTF
TGTGCCAGCACTGACAGGAGGGGGGGCCGAGGCTATGGCTACACCTTC
>NA|NA|TRBJ1-1|TRBV18
CASSQREGAEAFF
TGTGCCAGCTCGCAACGAGAAGGGGCTGAAGCTTTCTTT
>NA|NA|TRBJ2-7|TRBV3-1/TRBV3-2
CASSQGRTSREQYF
TGTGCCAGCAGCCAAGGTCGCACCTCCCGGGAGCAGTACTTC
>NA|NA|TRBJ2-1|TRBV5-4
CASSLAQLMRNEQFF
TGTGCCAGCAGCTTGGCCCAGTTAATGAGGAATGAGCAGTTCTTC
>few|NA|TRBJ2-5|TRBV5-1
CASSLDRAGETQYF
TGCGCCAGCAGCTTGGACAGGGCGGGAGAGACCCAGTACTTC
>NA|TRBD1|TRBJ1-2|TRBV3-1/TRBV3-2
CASSQFAAGQHSGGYTF
TGTGCCAGCAGCCAATTTGCGGCGGGACAGCATTCGGGTGGCTACACCTTC
>NA|TRBD1|TRBJ1-2|TRBV5-6
CASRVQGGINYGYTF
TGTGCCAGCAGGGTCCAGGGGGGCATTAACTATGGCTACACCTTC
>NA|NA|TRBJ1-3|TRBV19
CASSEGDLSGNTIYF
TGTGCCAGTAGTGAGGGGGACCTCTCTGGAAACACCATATATTTT
>few|TRBD1|TRBJ2-7|TRBV12-5
CASGLSQGASGEQYF
TGTGCTAGTGGTTTATCACAGGGGGCATCAGGGGAGCAGTACTTC